Each of the 21 T cell receptor beta chains below was sequenced from the same sample in a study of lymphopenia after photon versus proton radiotherapy. TCRdb's copy holds only in-frame clones and misses some; the assay was immunoSEQ multiplex PCR. The sample includes roughly 42,000 clones, approximately 83% of them seen just once. Specimen: peripheral blood, collected from a patient treated with photon-based radiotherapy. The receptors here all came from a man aged 35 to 55 with gastric cancer.

The J gene is TRBJ2-7, the V gene TRBV4-3, with D perhaps TRBD1 (6 bases). V lost 0 bases to trimming and J lost 6 bases, with 15 bases between them. Germline CDR1 reads LGHNA; CDR2 reads YSLEER. The CDR3 spans 15 residues. For the CDR3, the DNA is TGCGCCAGCAGCCAAGACAGGGGTCTTCTAGGCGAGCAGTACTTC. Its translation is CASSQDRGLLGEQYF.

V is TRBV7-2 and J is TRBJ1-1, with D possibly matching TRBD1 (5 bases). The germline V and J ends were trimmed by 5 bases and 1 base, with 11 bases remaining between them. Germline loops: CDR1 SGHTA, CDR2 FQGNSA. The CDR3 contains 14 residues. The CDR3 nucleotides read TGTGCCAGCAGCAACCTCGGGGGGAACACTGAAGCTTTCTTT. Protein product: CASSNLGGNTEAFF.

The chain has TRBV10-3 and TRBJ2-7, with 9 bases lining up with TRBD1. V shed 10 bases and J 5 bases; nucleotides not matched to a gene: 18. Germline values: CDR1 ENHRY, CDR2 SYGVKD. The CDR3 contains 16 residues. The CDR3 is CATLRFNGQGINEQYF. The CDR3 DNA follows: TGTGCCACCTTAAGGTTCAATGGACAGGGGATCAACGAGCAGTACTTC.

The chain links TRBV11-2 to TRBJ1-4; D perhaps matches TRBD1 (6 bases). Germline-derived CDR1 and CDR2 are SGHAT and FQNNGV. CDR3 length equals 17 residues. Trimming pared 1 base from V and 4 bases from J, leaving 16 bases between. The CDR3 DNA reads TGTGCCAGCAGCTTAGGGGGGCGGACTCTTAGTAATGAAAAACTGTTTTTT. Protein sequence: CASSLGGRTLSNEKLFF.

The chain uses TRBV18 and TRBJ1-1, with TRBD1 matching over 8 bases. Trimming at V came to 4 bases and at J to 0 bases, leaving 19 bases not matched to a gene. This CDR3 spans 20 amino acids. Germline CDR1 is KGHSH and CDR2 is LQKENI. The CDR3 DNA follows: TGTGCCAGCTCACAGATGCATCCCGGGACAGGCGTAAACATGAACACTGAAGCTTTCTTT. Its translation is CASSQMHPGTGVNMNTEAFF.

This clone showed up just once. The CDR3 DNA is TGCGCCAGCAGCCAGTCCGGGACAGAACTTTACGAGCAGTACTTC. Residues: CASSQSGTELYEQYF. The V and J genes are TRBV4-1 and TRBJ2-7; 7 bases are a match to TRBD1. The length of the CDR3 is 15 residues. CDR1 MGHRA and CDR2 YSYEKL come from the germline V gene. V lost 3 bases and J lost 4; bases outside the gene matches: 9.

The chain couples TRBV29-1 to TRBJ1-5; D gene uncertain. Trimming removed 3 bases at V and 5 bases at J, with 11 bases between. Germline V lookup: CDR1 SQVTM, CDR2 ANQGSEA. The CDR3 contains 13 residues. As DNA, the CDR3 is TGCAGCGTTGATGAAGGTAACGATCAGCCCCAGCATTTT. Translated, it gives CSVDEGNDQPQHF.

The chain has TRBV27 and TRBJ2-7; 9 nucleotides align to TRBD1. Per germline, CDR1 MNHEY and CDR2 SMNVEV (reference sequence). The V gene end was trimmed by 1 base and the J gene end by 4 bases; junction bases not matched to a gene: 5. CDR3 length equals 15 residues. CDR3 protein: CASSLFGQGPYEQYF. CDR3 nucleotide sequence: TGTGCCAGCAGTTTATTCGGACAGGGGCCTTACGAGCAGTACTTC.

The chain recombines TRBV5-4 with TRBJ2-2; 8 bases are shared with TRBD1. The V gene's germline CDR1 is SGHNT and CDR2 YYREEE (reference sequence). With V trimmed by 7 bases and J by 4 bases, 6 bases remained unmatched. CDR3 length: 14 residues. The CDR3 nucleotides read TGTGCCAGCGGACGGACAGGGACCACCGGGGAGCTGTTTTTT. It specifies CASGRTGTTGELFF.

The V and J genes are TRBV11-2 and TRBJ1-4; a possible D gene is TRBD1 (6 bases). CDR1 is SGHAT, CDR2 FQNNGV, per germline. The V and J ends lost 4 bases and 0 bases respectively, with 9 bases between them. This CDR3 region has 15 residues. CDR3 in amino acids: CASSSGTTTNEKLFF. For the CDR3, the DNA is TGTGCCAGCAGCTCTGGGACAACAACTAATGAAAAACTGTTTTTT. The full variable domain, in which reference TRBV11-2 and TRBJ1-4 provide the parts outside the CDR3, is EAGVAQSPRYKIIEKRQSVAFWCNPISGHATLYWYQQILGQGPKLLIQFQNNGVVDDSQLPKDRFSAERLKGVDSTLKIQPAKLEDSAVYLCASSSGTTTNEKLFFGSGTQLSVL.

The chain has TRBV6-1 and TRBJ2-3; D possibly corresponds to TRBD2 (7 bases). This CDR3 comprises 17 residues. V lost 1 base, J lost 1 base, and 15 bases lay in between. The germline gives CDR1 MNHNS, CDR2 SASEGT. In DNA form, the CDR3 reads TGTGCCAGCAGTGAAGATGGTACAGGGAGGGGCACAGATACGCAGTATTTT. Its translation: CASSEDGTGRGTDTQYF.

V is TRBV27 and J is TRBJ2-2, with D maybe TRBD1 (7 bases). The CDR3 has 16 amino acids. Germline CDR1 reads MNHEY; CDR2 reads SMNVEV (reference sequence). Trimming shortened V by 2 bases and J by 4 bases, and 14 bases separated the two germline ends. The CDR3 DNA follows: TGTGCCAGCAGTTTAAGTGGGCAGGGGGGCACCGGGGAGCTGTTTTTT. This encodes CASSLSGQGGTGELFF.

V is TRBV2 and J is TRBJ2-2; no definite D call. Germline V lookup: CDR1 SNHLY, CDR2 FYNNEI. The CDR3 runs 14 residues. V was cut by 4 bases and J by 1 base, with 7 bases left in between. The CDR3 loop is CASSVRQNTGELFF. The CDR3 region has the DNA TGTGCCAGCAGTGTCCGACAGAACACCGGGGAGCTGTTTTTT.

The chain joins TRBV19 to TRBJ1-5; no clear D. This CDR3 has 12 amino acids. Germline loops: CDR1 LNHDA, CDR2 SQIVND (reference sequence). V was pared by 3 bases and J by 5 bases, with 5 bases between. This CDR3 is CASSIPDQPQHF. The DNA for the CDR3 is TGTGCCAGTAGTATCCCGGATCAGCCCCAGCATTTT.

This sequence joins TRBV5-4 and TRBJ2-7, with 7 bases aligning to TRBD1. Trimming removed 2 bases from V and 7 bases from J; junction bases left unmatched: 6. This CDR3 spans 13 amino acids. Germline V lookup: CDR1 SGHNT, CDR2 YYREEE (reference sequence). The CDR3 spells CASSFEGAREQYF. The CDR3 DNA sequence: TGTGCCAGCAGCTTTGAGGGGGCCAGGGAGCAGTACTTC.

The rearrangement joins TRBV5-5 to TRBJ1-5, with 8 nucleotides matching TRBD1. CDR3 length: 15 residues. The germline V gene encodes CDR1 SGHKS and CDR2 YYEKEE (reference sequence). Unmatched junction bases numbered 9, after V lost 4 bases and J lost 6 bases. The CDR3 reads CASSVAGTGFQPQHF. The CDR3 DNA reads as TGTGCCAGCAGCGTGGCAGGGACAGGCTTTCAGCCCCAGCATTTT. The complete variable domain, with remaining parts taken from reference TRBV5-5 and TRBJ1-5, reads DAGVTQSPTHLIKTRGQQVTLRCSPISGHKSVSWYQQVLGQGPQFIFQYYEKEERGRGNFPDRFSARQFPNYSSELNVNALLLGDSALYLCASSVAGTGFQPQHFGDGTRLSIL.

The rearrangement joins TRBV18 to TRBJ2-7; D may be TRBD1 (8 bases). The CDR3 extends over 17 amino acids. Trimming removed 1 base at V and 5 bases at J, with 21 bases between. CDR1 KGHSH and CDR2 LQKENI come from the germline V gene. The CDR3 loop reads CASSPRQGRQGTNEQYF. The CDR3 nucleotides read TGTGCCAGCTCACCACGACAGGGGAGACAGGGGACTAACGAGCAGTACTTC. The entire variable domain, with the rest obtained from reference TRBV18 and TRBJ2-7, is as follows: NAGVMQNPRHLVRRRGQEARLRCSPMKGHSHVYWYRQLPEEGLKFMVYLQKENIIDESGMPKERFSAEFPKEGPSILRIQQVVRGDSAAYFCASSPRQGRQGTNEQYFGPGTRLTVT.

The rearrangement links TRBV19 to TRBJ1-1; no reliable D call. The CDR3 contains 15 residues. V lost 3 bases and J lost 4, with 15 bases in between. The germline CDR1 and CDR2 sequences are LNHDA and SQIVND (reference sequence). As DNA, the CDR3 is TGTGCCAGTAGTATGCGGACGGTGGTGGGCACTGAAGCTTTCTTT. This codes for CASSMRTVVGTEAFF.

This sequence joins TRBV10-3 and TRBJ1-6; 8 positions match TRBD1. The CDR3 covers 14 residues. The V gene's germline CDR1 is ENHRY and CDR2 SYGVKD. The trim removed 10 bases at V and 9 bases at J, leaving 11 bases unmatched. CDR3 amino acids: CATTGQGASSPLHF. The DNA for the CDR3 is TGTGCCACCACGGGGCAGGGGGCAAGTTCACCCCTCCACTTT.

The chain links TRBV6-1 to TRBJ1-1; 8 positions match TRBD1. This CDR3 has 15 amino acids. Germline CDR1 MNHNS, CDR2 SASEGT. Unmatched junction bases numbered 8, after V lost 6 bases and J lost 2 bases. The CDR3 DNA reads as TGTGCCAGCAGGGACAGGGACACCCAAAACACTGAAGCTTTCTTT. Translated, it gives CASRDRDTQNTEAFF.

DNA of the CDR3: TGTGCCAGCAGCTCCACCGGGGCCCCCACGCAGTATTTT. Translated: CASSSTGAPTQYF. The chain has TRBV9 and TRBJ2-3; D tentatively fits TRBD1 or TRBD2 (5 bases each). From germline, CDR1 is SGDLS and CDR2 YYNGEE. The CDR3 has 13 amino acids. V shed 4 bases and J shed 9 bases, with 15 bases lying between them.